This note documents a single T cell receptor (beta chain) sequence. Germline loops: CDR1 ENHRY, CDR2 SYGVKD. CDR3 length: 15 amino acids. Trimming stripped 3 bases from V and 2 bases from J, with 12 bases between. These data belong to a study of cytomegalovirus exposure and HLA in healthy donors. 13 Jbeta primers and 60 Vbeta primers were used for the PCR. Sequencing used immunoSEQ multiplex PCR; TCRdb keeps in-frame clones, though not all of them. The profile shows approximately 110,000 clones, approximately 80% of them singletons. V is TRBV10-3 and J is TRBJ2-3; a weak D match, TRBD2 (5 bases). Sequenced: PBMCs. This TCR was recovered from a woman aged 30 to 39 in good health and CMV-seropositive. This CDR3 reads CAISEISGNTDTQYF. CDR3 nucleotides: TGTGCCATCAGTGAAATCAGCGGCAACACAGATACGCAGTATTTT.